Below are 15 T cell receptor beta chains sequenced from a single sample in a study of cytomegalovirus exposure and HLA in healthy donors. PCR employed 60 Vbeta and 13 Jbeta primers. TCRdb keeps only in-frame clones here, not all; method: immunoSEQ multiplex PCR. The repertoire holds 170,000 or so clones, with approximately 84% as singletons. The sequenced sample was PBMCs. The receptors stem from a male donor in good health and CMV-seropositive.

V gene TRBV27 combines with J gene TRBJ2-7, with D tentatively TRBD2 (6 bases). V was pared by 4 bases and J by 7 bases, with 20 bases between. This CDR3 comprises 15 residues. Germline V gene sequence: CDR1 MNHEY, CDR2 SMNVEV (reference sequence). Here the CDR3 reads CASSSIRDYGREQYF. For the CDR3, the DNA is TGTGCCAGCAGTTCTATACGGGATTATGGGAGGGAGCAGTACTTC.

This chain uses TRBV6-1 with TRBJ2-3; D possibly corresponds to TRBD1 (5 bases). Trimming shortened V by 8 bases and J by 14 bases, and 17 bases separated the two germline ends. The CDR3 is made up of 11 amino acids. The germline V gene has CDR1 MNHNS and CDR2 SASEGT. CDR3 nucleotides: TGTGCCAGCGAAAGACAGTCCAGCATGTATTTT. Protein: CASERQSSMYF.

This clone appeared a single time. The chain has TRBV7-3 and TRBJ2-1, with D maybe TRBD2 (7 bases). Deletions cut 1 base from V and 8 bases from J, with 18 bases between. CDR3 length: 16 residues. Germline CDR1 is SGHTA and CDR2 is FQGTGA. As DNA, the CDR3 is TGTGCCAGCAGCTTAAACCCGGGGCGGGGGCGGGATGAGCAGTTCTTC. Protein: CASSLNPGRGRDEQFF.

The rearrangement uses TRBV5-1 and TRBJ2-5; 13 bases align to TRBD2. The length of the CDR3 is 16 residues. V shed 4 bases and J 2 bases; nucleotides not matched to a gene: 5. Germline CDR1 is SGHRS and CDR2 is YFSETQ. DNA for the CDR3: TGCGCCAGCAGCGGGGGGGGACTAGCGGGACAAGAGACCCAGTACTTC. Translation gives CASSGGGLAGQETQYF. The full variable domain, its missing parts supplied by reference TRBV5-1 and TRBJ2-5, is KAGVTQTPRYLIKTRGQQVTLSCSPISGHRSVSWYQQTPGQGLQFLFEYFSETQRNKGNFPGRFSGRQFSNSRSEMNVSTLELGDSALYLCASSGGGLAGQETQYFGPGTRLLVL.

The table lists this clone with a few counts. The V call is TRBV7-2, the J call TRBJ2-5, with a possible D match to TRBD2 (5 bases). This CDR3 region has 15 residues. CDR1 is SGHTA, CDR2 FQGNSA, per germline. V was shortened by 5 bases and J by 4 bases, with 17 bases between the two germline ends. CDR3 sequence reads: CASSPNPLAGETQYF. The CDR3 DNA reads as TGTGCCAGCAGCCCGAACCCGCTAGCCGGAGAGACCCAGTACTTC.

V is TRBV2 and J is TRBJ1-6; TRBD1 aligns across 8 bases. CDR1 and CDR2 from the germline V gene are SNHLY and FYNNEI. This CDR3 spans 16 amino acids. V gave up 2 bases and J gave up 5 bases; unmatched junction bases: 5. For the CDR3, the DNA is TGTGCCAGCAGTGAAAACAGGGGGAATAATAATTCACCCCTCCACTTT. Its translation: CASSENRGNNNSPLHF.

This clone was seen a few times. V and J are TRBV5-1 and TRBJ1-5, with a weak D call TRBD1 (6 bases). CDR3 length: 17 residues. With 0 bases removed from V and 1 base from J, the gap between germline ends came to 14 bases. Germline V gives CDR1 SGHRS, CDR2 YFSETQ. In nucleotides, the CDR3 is TGCGCCAGCAGCTTGGCTGGCGGGGGCGGGAGCAATCAGCCCCAGCATTTT. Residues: CASSLAGGGGSNQPQHF.

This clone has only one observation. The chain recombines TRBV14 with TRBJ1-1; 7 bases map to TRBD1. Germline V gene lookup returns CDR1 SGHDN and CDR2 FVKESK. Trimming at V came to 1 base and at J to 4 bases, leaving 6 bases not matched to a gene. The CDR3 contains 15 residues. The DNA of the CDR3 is TGTGCCAGCAGCCAAGCGGACAGGCATAGCACTGAAGCTTTCTTT. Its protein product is CASSQADRHSTEAFF.

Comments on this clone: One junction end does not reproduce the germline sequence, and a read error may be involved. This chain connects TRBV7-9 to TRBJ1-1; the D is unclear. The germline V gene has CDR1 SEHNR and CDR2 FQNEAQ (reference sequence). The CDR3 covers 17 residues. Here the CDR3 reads CSSSRAAAGSVATEAFF. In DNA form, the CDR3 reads TGTTCCAGCAGCCGAGCCGCGGCGGGTAGTGTCGCCACTGAAGCTTTCTTT.

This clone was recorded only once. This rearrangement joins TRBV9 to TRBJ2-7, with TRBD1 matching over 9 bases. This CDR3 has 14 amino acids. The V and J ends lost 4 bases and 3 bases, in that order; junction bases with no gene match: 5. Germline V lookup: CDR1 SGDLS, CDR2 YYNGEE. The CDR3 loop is CASSLQGADYEQYF. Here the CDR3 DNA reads TGTGCCAGCAGCTTACAGGGGGCTGACTACGAGCAGTACTTC.

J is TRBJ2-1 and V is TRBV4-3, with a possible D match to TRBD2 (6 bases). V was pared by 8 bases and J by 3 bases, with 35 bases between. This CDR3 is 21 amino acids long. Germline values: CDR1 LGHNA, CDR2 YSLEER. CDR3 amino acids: CASQLRNTGFWTGAFYNEQFF. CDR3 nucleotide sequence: TGCGCCAGCCAACTCCGAAACACAGGATTTTGGACGGGAGCCTTCTACAATGAGCAGTTCTTC.

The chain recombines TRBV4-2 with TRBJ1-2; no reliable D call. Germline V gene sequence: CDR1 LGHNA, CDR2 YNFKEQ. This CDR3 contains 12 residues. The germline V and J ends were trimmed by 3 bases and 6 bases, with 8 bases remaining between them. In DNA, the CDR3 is TGTGCCAGCAGCCAGGGAGGTGATGGCTACACCTTC. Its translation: CASSQGGDGYTF.

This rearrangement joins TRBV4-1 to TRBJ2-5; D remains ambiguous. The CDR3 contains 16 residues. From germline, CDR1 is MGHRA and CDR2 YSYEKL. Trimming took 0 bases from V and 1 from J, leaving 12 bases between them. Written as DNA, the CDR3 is TGCGCCAGCAGCCAAGAACTTGGGCCACTCCAAGAGACCCAGTACTTC. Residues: CASSQELGPLQETQYF.

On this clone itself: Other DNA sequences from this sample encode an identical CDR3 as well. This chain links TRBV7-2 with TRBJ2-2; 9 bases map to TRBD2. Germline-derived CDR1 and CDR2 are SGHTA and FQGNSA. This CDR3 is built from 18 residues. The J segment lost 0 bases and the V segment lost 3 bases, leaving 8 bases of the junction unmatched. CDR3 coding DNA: TGTGCCAGCAGCTTGGCGTGGGCGGGAGGGCCGAACACCGGGGAGCTGTTTTTT. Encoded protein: CASSLAWAGGPNTGELFF.

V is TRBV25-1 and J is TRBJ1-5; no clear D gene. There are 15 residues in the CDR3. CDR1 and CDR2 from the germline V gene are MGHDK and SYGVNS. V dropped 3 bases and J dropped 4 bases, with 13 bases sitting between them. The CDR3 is CASSESGGWNQPQHF. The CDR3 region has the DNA TGTGCCAGCAGTGAGTCGGGAGGTTGGAATCAGCCCCAGCATTTT.